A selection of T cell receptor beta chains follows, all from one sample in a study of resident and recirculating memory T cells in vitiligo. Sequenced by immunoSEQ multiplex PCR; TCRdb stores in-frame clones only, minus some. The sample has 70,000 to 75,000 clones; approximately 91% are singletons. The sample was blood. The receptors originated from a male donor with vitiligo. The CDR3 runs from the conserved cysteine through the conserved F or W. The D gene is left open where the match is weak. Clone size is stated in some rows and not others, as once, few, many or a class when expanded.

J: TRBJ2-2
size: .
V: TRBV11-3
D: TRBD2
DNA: TGTGCCAGCAGCGGGACGCGGGGGGCCAACACCGGGGAGCTGTTTTTT
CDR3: CASSGTRGANTGELFF

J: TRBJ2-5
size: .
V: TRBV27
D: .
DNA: TGTGCCAGCGCCCGAGTGGGGGCTCCCCAAGAGACCCAGTACTTC
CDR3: CASARVGAPQETQYF

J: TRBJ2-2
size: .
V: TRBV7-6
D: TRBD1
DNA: TGTGCCAGCAGTCAGAGGGGGCGCTTCACCGGGGAGCTGTTTTTT
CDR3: CASSQRGRFTGELFF

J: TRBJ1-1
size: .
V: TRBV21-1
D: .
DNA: TGTGCCAGCTTAACAGGGGGCGTCGCTGAAGCTTTCTTT
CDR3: CASLTGGVAEAFF

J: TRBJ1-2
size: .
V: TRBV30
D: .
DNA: TGTGCCTGGATGGGCACCCAGGTTAACTATGGCTACACCTTC
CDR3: CAWMGTQVNYGYTF

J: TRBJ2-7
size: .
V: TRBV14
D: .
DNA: TGTGCCAGCAGCCATTCAGGGTTTGCCTCTTCCTACGAGCAGTACTTC
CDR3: CASSHSGFASSYEQYF

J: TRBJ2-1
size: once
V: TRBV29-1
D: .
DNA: TGCAGCGTTGAATACGGTCATCTTTACAATGAGCAGTTCTTC
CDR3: CSVEYGHLYNEQFF

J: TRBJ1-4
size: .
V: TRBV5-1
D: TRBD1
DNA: TGCGCCAGCAGCTTGGCCGGGACAGGGCGGGATGAAAAACTGTTTTTT
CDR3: CASSLAGTGRDEKLFF

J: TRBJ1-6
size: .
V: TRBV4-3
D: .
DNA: TGCGCCAGCAGCCAAGATTTGGCCGGGAGCTTCTTTTCCGATTCACCCCTCCACTTT
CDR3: CASSQDLAGSFFSDSPLHF

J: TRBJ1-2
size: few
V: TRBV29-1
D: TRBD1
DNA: TGCAGCGTTGAGAGGGGGCATTACTACACCTTC
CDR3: CSVERGHYYTF

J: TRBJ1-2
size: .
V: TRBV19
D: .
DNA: TGTGCCAGTACCTGGGGAGGGGCCCGATATGGCTACACCTTC
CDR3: CASTWGGARYGYTF

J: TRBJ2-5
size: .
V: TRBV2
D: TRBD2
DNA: TGTGCCGTGGCGGGCGGGGGACAAGAGACCCAGTACTTC
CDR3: CAVAGGGQETQYF

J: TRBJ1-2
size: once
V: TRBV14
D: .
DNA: TGTGCCAGCAGCCAAGACGGGGTTGGTTATGGCTACACCTTC
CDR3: CASSQDGVGYGYTF

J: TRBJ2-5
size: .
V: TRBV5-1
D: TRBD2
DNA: TGCGCCAGCAGCCCATTGGGACTAGCGGGAACTAGGGAGACCCAGTACTTC
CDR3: CASSPLGLAGTRETQYF

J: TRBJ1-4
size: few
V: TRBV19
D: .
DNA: TGTGCCAGTAGTATCTTGACTAATGAAAAACTGTTTTTT
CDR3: CASSILTNEKLFF

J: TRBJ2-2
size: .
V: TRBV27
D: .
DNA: TGTGCCAGCAGTTCTTTCTTCCTTAGGGACTTTAGGCACACCGGGGAGCTGTTTTTT
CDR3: CASSSFFLRDFRHTGELFF

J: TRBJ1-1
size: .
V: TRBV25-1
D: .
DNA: TGTGCCAGCAGTGAATCCAGGGGTGAAGCTTTCTTT
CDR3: CASSESRGEAFF

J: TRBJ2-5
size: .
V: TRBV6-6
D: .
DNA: TGTGCCAGCAGTTACGGAGGGAATATGGAGACCCAGTACTTC
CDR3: CASSYGGNMETQYF

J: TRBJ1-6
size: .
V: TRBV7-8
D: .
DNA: TGTGCCAGCAGCTTAAGGACAGACTATGGACCCCTCCACTTT
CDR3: CASSLRTDYGPLHF

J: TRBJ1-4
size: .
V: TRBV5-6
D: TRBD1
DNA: TGTGCCAGCAGCACCGGGACAGGGAGGGAAAAACTGTTTTTT
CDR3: CASSTGTGREKLFF

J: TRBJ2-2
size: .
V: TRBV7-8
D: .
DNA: TGTGCCAGCAGCTTAGGGGGCACCACACTTTCTAACACCGGGGAGCTGTTTTTT
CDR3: CASSLGGTTLSNTGELFF

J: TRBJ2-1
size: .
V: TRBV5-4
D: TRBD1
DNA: TGTGCCAGTCCCGGACAGGGTAGTAATGAGCAGTTCTTC
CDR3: CASPGQGSNEQFF

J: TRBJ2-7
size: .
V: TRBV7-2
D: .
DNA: TGTGCCAGCAGCTTAAGGACCGGGACTGCTACCTACGAGCAGTACTTC
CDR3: CASSLRTGTATYEQYF

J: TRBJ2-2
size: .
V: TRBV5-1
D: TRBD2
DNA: TGCGCCAGCAGCGGGCGGGAGGCCGGGGAGCTGTTTTTT
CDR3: CASSGREAGELFF

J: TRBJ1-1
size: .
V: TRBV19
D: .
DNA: TGTGCCAGTAGTATTGGCAGGGGTACAGGGAACACTGAAGCTTTCTTT
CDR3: CASSIGRGTGNTEAFF

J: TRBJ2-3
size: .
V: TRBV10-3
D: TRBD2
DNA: TGTGCCATCAGAAGGACTAGCGGGGGGGGTGATACGCAGTATTTT
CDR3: CAIRRTSGGGDTQYF

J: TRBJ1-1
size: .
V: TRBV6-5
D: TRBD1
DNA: TGTGCCACCTCATTCAAACAGGGGGCTAACACTGAAGCTTTCTTT
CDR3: CATSFKQGANTEAFF

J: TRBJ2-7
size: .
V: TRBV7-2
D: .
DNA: TGTGCCAGCACCCAGGGTTCCCGAACCGACGAGCAGTACTTC
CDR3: CASTQGSRTDEQYF

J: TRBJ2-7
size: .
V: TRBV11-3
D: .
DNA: TGTGCCAGCAGCCTCGTATGGGGGGAAGAGCAGTACTTC
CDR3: CASSLVWGEEQYF

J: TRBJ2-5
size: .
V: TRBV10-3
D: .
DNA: TGTGCCAGCAGTGGGGAGAATTTAGAGACCCAGTACTTC
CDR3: CASSGENLETQYF

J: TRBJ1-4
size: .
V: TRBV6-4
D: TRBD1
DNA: TGTGCCAGCAGTATGTACAGGGGACCTAATGAAAAACTGTTTTTT
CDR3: CASSMYRGPNEKLFF

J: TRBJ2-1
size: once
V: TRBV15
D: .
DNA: TGTGCCACCAGCAGAGTTCGGAGCCGGTCTACCAATGAGCAGTTCTTC
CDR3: CATSRVRSRSTNEQFF

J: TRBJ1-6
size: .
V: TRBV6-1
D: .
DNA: TGTGCCAGCAGTGAAGTTTCCTGGACAGTGTATAATTCACCCCTCCACTTT
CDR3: CASSEVSWTVYNSPLHF

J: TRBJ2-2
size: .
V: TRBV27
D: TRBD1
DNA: TGTGCCAGCAGTCCGTTGGACAGGAGGAACACCGGGGAGCTGTTTTTT
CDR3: CASSPLDRRNTGELFF

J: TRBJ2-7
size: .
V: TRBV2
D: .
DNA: TGTGCCACCATAGGCCGGGGGTCCTACGAGCAGTACTTC
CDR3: CATIGRGSYEQYF

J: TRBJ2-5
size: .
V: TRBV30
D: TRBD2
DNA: TGTGCCTGGAGTGGAAAGACCGGGACTAGCGGGACCGGGGAGACCCAGTACTTC
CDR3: CAWSGKTGTSGTGETQYF

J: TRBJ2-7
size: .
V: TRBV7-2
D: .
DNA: TGTGCCAGCAGCTTTGGTAGAGGGAACGAGCAGTACTTC
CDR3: CASSFGRGNEQYF

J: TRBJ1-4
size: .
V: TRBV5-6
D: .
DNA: TGTGCCAGCAGCTTGGTGGCAGGGAAGAAGGAAGAAAAACTGTTTTTT
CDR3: CASSLVAGKKEEKLFF

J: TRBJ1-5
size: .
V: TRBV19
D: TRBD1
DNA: TGTGCCAGTAGTACATCTCAACAGGGGGCGCCCAATCAGCCCCAGCATTTT
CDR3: CASSTSQQGAPNQPQHF

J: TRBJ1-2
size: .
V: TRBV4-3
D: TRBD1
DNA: TGCGCCAGCAGCCAAAGCCGATACTATTATCCGGGACAGTGGAGCTATGGCTACACCTTC
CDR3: CASSQSRYYYPGQWSYGYTF

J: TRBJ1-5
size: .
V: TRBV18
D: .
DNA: TGTGCCAGCTCACCGGAGGACGGTCAGCCCCAGCATTTT
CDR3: CASSPEDGQPQHF

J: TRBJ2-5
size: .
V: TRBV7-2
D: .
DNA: TGTGCCAGCAGCTCTCGGGGGTCCCCGGAGACCCAGTACTTC
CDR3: CASSSRGSPETQYF

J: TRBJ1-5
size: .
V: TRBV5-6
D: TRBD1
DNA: TGTGCCAGCAGCGGGGGGACAGGGATAGGTAGCAATCAGCCCCAGCATTTT
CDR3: CASSGGTGIGSNQPQHF

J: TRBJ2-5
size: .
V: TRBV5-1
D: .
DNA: TGCGCCAGCAATGTGGGGGGTTACCAAGAGACCCAGTACTTC
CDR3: CASNVGGYQETQYF

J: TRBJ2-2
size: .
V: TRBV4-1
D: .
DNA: TGCGCCAGCAGCCAGGGGCAGAACACCGGGGAGCTGTTTTTT
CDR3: CASSQGQNTGELFF

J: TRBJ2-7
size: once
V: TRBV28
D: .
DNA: TGTGCCAGCAGGGTAGATCCCGGGAACTCCTACGAGCAGTACTTC
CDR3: CASRVDPGNSYEQYF

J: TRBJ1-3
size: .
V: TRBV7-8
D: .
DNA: TGTGCCAGCAGCTTAGCGACAGGCCGCGGAAACACCATATATTTT
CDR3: CASSLATGRGNTIYF